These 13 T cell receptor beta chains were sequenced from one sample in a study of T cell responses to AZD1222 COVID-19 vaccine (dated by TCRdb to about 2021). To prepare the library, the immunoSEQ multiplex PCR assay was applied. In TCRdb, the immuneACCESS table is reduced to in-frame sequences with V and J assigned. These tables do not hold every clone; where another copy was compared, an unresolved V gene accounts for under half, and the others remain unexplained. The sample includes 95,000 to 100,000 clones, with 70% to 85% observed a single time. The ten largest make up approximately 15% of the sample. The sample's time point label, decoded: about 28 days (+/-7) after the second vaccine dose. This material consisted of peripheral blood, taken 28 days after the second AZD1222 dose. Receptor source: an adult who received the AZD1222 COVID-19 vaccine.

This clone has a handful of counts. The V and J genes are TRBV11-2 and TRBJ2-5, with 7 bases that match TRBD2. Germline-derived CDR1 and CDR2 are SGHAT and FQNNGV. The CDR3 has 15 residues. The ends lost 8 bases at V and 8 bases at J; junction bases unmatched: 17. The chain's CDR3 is CASSPGTSESVTQYF. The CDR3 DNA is TGTGCCAGCTCCCCCGGTACTAGCGAGTCCGTAACCCAGTACTTC. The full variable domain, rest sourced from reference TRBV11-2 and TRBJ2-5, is EAGVAQSPRYKIIEKRQSVAFWCNPISGHATLYWYQQILGQGPKLLIQFQNNGVVDDSQLPKDRFSAERLKGVDSTLKIQPAKLEDSAVYLCASSPGTSESVTQYFGPGTRLLVL.

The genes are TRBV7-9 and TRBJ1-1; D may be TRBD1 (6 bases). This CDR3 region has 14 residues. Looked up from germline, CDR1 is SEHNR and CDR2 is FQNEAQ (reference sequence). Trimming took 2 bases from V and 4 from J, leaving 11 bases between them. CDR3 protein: CASSLTSGATEAFF. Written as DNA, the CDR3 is TGTGCCAGCAGCTTAACCTCAGGGGCCACTGAAGCTTTCTTT.

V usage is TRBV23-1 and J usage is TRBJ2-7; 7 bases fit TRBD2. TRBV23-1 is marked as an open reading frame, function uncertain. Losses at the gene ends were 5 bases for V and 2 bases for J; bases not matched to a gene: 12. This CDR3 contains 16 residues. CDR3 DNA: TGCGCCAGCAGTTGGGGCTTTTGGGAGGGACCCTACGAGCAGTACTTC. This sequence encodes CASSWGFWEGPYEQYF.

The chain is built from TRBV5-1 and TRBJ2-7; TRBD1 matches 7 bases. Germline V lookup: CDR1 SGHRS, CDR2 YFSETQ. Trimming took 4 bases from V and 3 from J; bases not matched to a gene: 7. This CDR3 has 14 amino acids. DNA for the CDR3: TGCGCCAGCAGCATTTACCGGGACAGCTACGAGCAGTACTTC. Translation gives CASSIYRDSYEQYF.

CDR3 amino acids: CAWSWALSTEAFF. The CDR3 DNA reads TGTGCCTGGAGCTGGGCTCTGAGTACTGAAGCTTTCTTT. The V call is TRBV30, the J call TRBJ1-1; no clear D gene. V was pared by 3 bases and J by 5 bases, with 13 bases between. Germline V gene data show CDR1 as GTSNPN and CDR2 as SVGIG (reference sequence). This CDR3 has 13 residues. Together with reference TRBV30 and TRBJ1-1, the CDR3 gives the full variable domain: SQTIHQWPATLVQPVGSPLSLECTVEGTSNPNLYWYRQAAGRGLQLLFYSVGIGQISSEVPQNLSASRPQDRQFILSSKKLLLSDSGFYLCAWSWALSTEAFFGQGTRLTVV.

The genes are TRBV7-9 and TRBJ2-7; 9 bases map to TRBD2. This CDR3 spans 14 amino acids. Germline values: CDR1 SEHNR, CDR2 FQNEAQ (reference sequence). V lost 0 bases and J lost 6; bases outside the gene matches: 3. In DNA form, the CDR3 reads TGTGCCAGCAGCTTAGCAGCGGGGGGCAGCGAGCAGTACTTC. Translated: CASSLAAGGSEQYF.

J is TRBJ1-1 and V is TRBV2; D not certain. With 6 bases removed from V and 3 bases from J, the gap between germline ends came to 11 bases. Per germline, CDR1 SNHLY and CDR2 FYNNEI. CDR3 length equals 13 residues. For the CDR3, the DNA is TGTGCCAGCAGGATGGACCCGGACACTGAAGCTTTCTTT. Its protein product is CASRMDPDTEAFF.

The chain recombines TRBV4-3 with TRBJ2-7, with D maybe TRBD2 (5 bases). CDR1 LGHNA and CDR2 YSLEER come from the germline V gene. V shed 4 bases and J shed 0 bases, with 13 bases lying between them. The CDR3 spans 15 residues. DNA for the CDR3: TGCGCCAGCAGCCTGCAAGCGGTTCCCTCCTACGAGCAGTACTTC. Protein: CASSLQAVPSYEQYF.

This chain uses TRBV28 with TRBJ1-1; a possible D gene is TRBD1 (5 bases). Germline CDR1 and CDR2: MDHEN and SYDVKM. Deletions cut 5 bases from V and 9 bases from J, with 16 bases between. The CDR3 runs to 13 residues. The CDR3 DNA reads TGTGCCAGCAGTGAGCAAGGGGAGGGGAAAGCTTTCTTT. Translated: CASSEQGEGKAFF.

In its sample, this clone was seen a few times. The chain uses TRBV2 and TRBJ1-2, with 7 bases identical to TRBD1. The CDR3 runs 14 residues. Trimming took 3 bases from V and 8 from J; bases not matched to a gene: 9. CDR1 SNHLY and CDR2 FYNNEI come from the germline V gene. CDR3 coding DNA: TGTGCCAGCAGTGATCAGGGGGAAGCGGGCGGCTACACCTTC. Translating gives CASSDQGEAGGYTF. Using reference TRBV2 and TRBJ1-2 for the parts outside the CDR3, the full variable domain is EPEVTQTPSHQVTQMGQEVILRCVPISNHLYFYWYRQILGQKVEFLVSFYNNEISEKSEIFDDQFSVERPDGSNFTLKIRSTKLEDSAMYFCASSDQGEAGGYTFGSGTRLTVV.

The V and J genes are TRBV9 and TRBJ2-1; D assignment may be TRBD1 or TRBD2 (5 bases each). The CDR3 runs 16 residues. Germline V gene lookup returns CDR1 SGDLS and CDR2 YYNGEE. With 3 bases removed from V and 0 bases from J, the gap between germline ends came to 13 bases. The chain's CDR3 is CASSGGAIPSYNEQFF. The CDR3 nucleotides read TGTGCCAGCAGCGGAGGGGCGATTCCCTCCTACAATGAGCAGTTCTTC. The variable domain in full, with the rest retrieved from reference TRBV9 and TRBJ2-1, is DSGVTQTPKHLITATGQRVTLRCSPRSGDLSVYWYQQSLDQGLQFLIQYYNGEERAKGNILERFSAQQFPDLHSELNLSSLELGDSALYFCASSGGAIPSYNEQFFGPGTRLTVL.

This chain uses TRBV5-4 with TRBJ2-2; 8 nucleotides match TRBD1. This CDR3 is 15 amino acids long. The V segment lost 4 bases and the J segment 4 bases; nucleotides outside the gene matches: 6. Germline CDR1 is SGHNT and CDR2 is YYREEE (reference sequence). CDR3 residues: CASSAEQGGTGELFF. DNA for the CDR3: TGTGCCAGCAGCGCCGAACAGGGGGGCACCGGGGAGCTGTTTTTT.

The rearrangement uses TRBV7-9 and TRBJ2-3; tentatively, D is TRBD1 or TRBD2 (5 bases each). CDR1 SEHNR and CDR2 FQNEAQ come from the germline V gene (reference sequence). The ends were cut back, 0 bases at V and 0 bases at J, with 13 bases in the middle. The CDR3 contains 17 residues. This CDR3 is CASSLARGTESTDTQYF. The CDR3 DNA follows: TGTGCCAGCAGCTTAGCTCGTGGGACCGAAAGCACAGATACGCAGTATTTT.